The present T cell receptor (beta chain) was sequenced within a study of read filtering for tumor transcriptome and immune sequencing. At least ten counts were recorded for this clonotype. This CDR3 comprises 14 residues. In germline, CDR1 is SGDLS, CDR2 YYNGEE. Between the trimmed V and J ends, which lost 3 bases and 5 bases, there was a span of 14 bases. The library was built from about 0.4 ug RNA with molecular barcoded adaptors for alpha/delta and beta/gamma chains. TCRdb fed the reads into MiXCR, producing one record per CDR3 protein. The data contain about 86,000 distinct CDR3 sequences, 9% to 15% of them singletons.

The receptor was isolated from a donor aged 40 or over with multiple myeloma. The specimen was a population of CD138-negative cells sorted from bone marrow. V is TRBV9 and J is TRBJ1-2; tentatively, D is TRBD1 (5 bases). CDR3 loop: CASSAGPLNYGYTF. The CDR3 DNA is TGTGCCAGCAGCGCGGGACCCCTAAATTATGGCTACACCTTC.